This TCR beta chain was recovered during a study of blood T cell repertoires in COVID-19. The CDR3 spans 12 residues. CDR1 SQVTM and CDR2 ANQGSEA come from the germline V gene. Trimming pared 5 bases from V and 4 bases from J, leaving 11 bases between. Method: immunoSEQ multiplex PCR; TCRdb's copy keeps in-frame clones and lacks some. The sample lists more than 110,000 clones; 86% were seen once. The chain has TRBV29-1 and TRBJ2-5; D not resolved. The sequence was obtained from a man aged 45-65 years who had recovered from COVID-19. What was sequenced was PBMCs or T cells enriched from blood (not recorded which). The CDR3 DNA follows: TGCAGCGTTAATCTGGTGGCAGAGACCCAGTACTTC. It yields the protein CSVNLVAETQYF.